This T cell receptor (beta chain) was obtained from a study of OX40 agonist ivuxolimab in advanced cancers. For the study at large: The dose-escalation cohort had hepatocellular carcinoma, melanoma, renal cell or head and neck cancer. A partial response was reached by three patients: one with hepatocellular carcinoma and two with cutaneous melanoma.

Trimming left V 3 bases short and J 0 bases short, with 15 bases between. The CDR3 totals 17 residues. The germline V gene encodes CDR1 MNHNS and CDR2 SASEGT. Some clones are missing from TCRdb's copy, which holds only in-frame ones; the method was immunoSEQ multiplex PCR. The sample includes tens of thousands of clones, 86% seen only once; the top ten take approximately 1.3%. The rearrangement joins TRBV6-1 to TRBJ1-3, with D uncertain. The source was CD4+ or CD8+ T cells sorted from blood, collected in a trial of the OX40 agonist ivuxolimab. The receptor's source is an adult with an advanced solid tumor such as melanoma, head and neck, liver or kidney cancer. CDR3 sequence (DNA): TGTGCCAGCAGTGAGAAAATGGCCTACCACTCTGGAAACACCATATATTTT. Translating gives CASSEKMAYHSGNTIYF.